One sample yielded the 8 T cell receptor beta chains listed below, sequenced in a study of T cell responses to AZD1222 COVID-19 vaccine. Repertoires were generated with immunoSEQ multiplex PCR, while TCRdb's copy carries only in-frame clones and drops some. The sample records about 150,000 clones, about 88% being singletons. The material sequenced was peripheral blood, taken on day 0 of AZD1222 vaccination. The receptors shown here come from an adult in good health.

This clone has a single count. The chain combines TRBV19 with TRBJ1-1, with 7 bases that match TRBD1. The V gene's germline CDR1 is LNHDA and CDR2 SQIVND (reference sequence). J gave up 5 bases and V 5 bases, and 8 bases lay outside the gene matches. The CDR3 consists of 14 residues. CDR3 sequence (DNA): TGTGCCAGTAGTGGAAGACAGGGTCGGACTGAAGCTTTCTTT. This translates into CASSGRQGRTEAFF.

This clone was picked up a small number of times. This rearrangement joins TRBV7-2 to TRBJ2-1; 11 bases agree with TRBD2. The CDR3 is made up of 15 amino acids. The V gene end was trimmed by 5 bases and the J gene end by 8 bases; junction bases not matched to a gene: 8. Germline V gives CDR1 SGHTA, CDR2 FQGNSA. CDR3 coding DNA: TGTGCCAGCAGCCGGACTAGCGGGTTTAGCTATGAGCAGTTCTTC. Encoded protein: CASSRTSGFSYEQFF.

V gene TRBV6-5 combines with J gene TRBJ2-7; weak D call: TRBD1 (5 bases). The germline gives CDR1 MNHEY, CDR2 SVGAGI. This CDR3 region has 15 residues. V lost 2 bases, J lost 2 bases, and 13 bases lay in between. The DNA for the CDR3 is TGTGCCAGCAGTTACGCGCAGGGCCTTCCCTACGAGCAGTACTTC. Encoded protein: CASSYAQGLPYEQYF.

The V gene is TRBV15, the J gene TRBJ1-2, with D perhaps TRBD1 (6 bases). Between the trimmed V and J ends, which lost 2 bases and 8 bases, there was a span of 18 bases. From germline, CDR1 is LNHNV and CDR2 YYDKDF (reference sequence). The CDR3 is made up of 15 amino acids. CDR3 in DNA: TGTGCCACCAGCAGACGGGACATGCAGAATGGAGGCTACACCTTC. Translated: CATSRRDMQNGGYTF.

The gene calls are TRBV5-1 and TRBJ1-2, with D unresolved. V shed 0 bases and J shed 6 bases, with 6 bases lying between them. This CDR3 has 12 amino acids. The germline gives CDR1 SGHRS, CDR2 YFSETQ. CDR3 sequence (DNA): TGCGCCAGCAGCTTGGGGACTCATGGCTACACCTTC. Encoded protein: CASSLGTHGYTF.

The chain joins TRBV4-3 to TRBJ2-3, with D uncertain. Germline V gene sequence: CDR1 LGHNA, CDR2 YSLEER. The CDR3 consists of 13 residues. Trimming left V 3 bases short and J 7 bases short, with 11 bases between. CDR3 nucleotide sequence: TGCGCCAGCAGCCATGAAGGATTTCATACGCAGTATTTT. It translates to CASSHEGFHTQYF.

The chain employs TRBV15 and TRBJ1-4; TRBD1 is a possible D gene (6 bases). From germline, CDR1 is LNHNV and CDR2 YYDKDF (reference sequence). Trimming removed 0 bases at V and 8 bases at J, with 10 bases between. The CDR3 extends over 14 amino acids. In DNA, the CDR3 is TGTGCCACCAGCAGAGATCAGGGGTCGGAAAAACTGTTTTTT. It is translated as CATSRDQGSEKLFF. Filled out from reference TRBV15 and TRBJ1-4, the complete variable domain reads DAMVIQNPRYQVTQFGKPVTLSCSQTLNHNVMYWYQQKSSQAPKLLFHYYDKDFNNEADTPDNFQSRRPNTSFCFLDIRSPGLGDTAMYLCATSRDQGSEKLFFGSGTQLSVL.

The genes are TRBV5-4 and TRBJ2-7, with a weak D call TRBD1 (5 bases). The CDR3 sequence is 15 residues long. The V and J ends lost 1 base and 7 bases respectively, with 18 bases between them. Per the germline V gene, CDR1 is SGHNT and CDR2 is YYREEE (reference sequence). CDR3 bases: TGTGCCAGCAGCTTGTCGGCAGGGTCCTTTTGGGAGCAGTACTTC. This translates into CASSLSAGSFWEQYF.